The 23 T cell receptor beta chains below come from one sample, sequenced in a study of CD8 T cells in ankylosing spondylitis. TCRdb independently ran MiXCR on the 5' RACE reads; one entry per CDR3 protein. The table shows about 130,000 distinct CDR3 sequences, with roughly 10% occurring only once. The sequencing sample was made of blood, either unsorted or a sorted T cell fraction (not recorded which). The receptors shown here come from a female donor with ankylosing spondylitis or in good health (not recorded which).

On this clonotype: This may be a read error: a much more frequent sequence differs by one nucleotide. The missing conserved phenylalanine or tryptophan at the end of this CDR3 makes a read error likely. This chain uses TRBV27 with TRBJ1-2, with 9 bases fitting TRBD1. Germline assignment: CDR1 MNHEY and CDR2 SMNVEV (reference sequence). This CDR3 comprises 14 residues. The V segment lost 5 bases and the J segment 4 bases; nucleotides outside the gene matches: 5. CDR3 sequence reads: CASSADRGLYGYTL. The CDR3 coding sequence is TGTGCCAGCAGTGCGGACAGGGGCCTCTATGGCTACACCTTA.

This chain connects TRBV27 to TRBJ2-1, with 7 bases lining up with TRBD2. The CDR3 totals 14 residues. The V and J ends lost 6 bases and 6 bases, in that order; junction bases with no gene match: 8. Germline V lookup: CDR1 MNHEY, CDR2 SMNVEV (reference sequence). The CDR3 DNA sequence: TGTGCCAGCAGACGAGAGGGACTATTCAATGAGCAGTTCTTC. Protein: CASRREGLFNEQFF.

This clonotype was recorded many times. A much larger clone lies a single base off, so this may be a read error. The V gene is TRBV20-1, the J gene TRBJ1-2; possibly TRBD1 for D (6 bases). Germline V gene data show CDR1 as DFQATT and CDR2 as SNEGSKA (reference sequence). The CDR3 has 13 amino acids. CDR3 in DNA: TGCAGTGCTAGAGATCGGACAGACTATGGCTACCCCTTC. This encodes CSARDRTDYGYPF.

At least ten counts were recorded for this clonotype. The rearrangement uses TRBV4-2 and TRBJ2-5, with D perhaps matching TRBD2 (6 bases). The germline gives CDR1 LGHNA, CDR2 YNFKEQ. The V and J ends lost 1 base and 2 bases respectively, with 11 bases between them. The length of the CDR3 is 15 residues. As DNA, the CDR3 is TGTGCCAGCAGCCAAGCCCGGGACTCGCAAGAGACCCAGTACTTC. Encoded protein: CASSQARDSQETQYF.

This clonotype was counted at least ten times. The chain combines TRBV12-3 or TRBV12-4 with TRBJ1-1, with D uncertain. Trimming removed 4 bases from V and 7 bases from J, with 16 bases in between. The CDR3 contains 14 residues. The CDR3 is CASSSAPRVVEAFF. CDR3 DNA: TGTGCCAGCAGTTCCGCACCCCGGGTGGTTGAAGCTTTCTTT.

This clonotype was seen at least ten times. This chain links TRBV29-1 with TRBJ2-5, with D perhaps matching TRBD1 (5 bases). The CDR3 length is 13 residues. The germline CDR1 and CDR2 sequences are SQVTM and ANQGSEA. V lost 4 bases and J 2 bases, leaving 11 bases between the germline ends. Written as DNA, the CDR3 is TGCAGCGTTGGCTTGGGGCGACAAGAGACCCAGTACTTC. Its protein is CSVGLGRQETQYF.

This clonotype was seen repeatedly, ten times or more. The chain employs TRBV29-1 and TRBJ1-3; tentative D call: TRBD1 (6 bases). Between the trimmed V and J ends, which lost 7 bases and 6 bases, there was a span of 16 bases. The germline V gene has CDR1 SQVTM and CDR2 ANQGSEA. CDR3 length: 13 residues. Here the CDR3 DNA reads TGCAGCGCTCTACAGGGAACAGCAAACACCATATATTTT. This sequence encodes CSALQGTANTIYF.

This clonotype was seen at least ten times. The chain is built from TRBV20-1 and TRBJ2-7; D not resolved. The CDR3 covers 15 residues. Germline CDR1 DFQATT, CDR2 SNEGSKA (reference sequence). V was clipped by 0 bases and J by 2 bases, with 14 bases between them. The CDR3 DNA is TGCAGTGCTAGAGAGCAACTTATGGGCCCCTACGAGCAGTACTTC. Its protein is CSAREQLMGPYEQYF.

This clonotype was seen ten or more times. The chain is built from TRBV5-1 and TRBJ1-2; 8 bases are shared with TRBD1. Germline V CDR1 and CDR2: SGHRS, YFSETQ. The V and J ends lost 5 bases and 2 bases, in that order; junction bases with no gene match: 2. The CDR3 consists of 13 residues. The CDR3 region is CASRDRENYGYTF. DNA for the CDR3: TGCGCCAGCAGGGACAGGGAGAACTATGGCTACACCTTC.

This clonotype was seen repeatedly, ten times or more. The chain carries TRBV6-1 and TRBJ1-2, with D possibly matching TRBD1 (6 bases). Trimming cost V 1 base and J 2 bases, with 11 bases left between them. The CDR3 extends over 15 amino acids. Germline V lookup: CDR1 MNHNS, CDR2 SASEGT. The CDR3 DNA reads TGTGCCAGCAGTGAAGAGAGGGGGAGGAACTATGGCTACACCTTC. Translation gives CASSEERGRNYGYTF.

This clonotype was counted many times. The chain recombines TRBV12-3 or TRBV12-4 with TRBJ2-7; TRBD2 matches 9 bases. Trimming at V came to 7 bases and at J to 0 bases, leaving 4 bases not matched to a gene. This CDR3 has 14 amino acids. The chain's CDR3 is CASTLAGVSYEQYF. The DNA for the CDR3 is TGTGCCAGCACCTTAGCGGGAGTCTCCTACGAGCAGTACTTC.

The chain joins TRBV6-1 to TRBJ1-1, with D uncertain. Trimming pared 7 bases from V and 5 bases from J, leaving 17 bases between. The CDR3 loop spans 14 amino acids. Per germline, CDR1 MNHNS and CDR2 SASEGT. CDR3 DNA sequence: TGTGCCAGCACCCCTGGGAGCCCGGGTACTGAAGCTTTCTTT. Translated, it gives CASTPGSPGTEAFF.

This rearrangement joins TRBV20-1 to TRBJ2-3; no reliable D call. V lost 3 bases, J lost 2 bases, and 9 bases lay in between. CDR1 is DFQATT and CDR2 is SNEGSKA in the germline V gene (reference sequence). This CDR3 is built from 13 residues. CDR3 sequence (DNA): TGCAGTGCTAGTCTGGTCGACACAGATACGCAGTATTTT. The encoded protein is CSASLVDTDTQYF.

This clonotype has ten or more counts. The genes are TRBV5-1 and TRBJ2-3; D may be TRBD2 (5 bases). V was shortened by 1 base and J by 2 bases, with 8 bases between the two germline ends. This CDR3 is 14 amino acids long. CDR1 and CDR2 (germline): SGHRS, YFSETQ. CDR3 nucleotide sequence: TGCGCCAGCAGCTTGCCCGGGGACACAGATACGCAGTATTTT. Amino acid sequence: CASSLPGDTDTQYF.

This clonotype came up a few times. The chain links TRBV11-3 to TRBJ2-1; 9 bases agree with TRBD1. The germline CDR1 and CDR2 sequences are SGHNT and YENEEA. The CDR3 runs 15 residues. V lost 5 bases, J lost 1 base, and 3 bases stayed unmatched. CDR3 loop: CASSPGQGSYNEQFF. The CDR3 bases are TGTGCCAGCAGCCCTGGACAGGGGTCCTACAATGAGCAGTTCTTC.

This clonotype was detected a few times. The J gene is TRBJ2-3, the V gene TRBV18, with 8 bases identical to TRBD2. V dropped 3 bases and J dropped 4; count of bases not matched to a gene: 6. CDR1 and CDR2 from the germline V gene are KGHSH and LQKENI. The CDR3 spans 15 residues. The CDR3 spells CASSPPGTRADTQYF. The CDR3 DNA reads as TGTGCCAGCTCACCCCCCGGGACTAGGGCAGATACGCAGTATTTT.

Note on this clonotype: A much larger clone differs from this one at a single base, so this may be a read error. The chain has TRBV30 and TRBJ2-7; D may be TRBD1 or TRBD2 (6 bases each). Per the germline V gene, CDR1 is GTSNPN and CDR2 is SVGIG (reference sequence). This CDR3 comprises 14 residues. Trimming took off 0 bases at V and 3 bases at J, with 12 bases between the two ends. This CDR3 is CAWSVTGGNYEQYF. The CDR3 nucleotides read TGTGCCTGGAGTGTAACCGGGGGCAACTACGAGCAGTACTTC.

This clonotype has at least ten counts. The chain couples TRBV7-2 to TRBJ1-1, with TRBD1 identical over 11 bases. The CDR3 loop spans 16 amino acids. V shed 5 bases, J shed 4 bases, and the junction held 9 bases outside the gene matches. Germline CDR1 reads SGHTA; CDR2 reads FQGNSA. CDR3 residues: CASSPTSGTGGTEAFF. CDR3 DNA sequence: TGTGCCAGCAGCCCCACTTCCGGGACAGGGGGCACTGAAGCTTTCTTT.

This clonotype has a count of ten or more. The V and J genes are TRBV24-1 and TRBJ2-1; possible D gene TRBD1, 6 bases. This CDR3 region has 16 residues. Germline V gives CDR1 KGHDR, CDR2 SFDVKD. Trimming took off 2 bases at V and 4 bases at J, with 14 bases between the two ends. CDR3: CATSDSGPGQYNEQFF. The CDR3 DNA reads TGTGCCACCAGTGATTCCGGCCCCGGACAGTACAATGAGCAGTTCTTC.

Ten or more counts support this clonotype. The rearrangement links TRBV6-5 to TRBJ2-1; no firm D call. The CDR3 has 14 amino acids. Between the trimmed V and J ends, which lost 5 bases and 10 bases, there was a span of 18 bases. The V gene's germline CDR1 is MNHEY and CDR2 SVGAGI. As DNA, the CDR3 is TGTGCCAGCAGTAGTCGTAGTTCGTGGAAGGAGCAGTTCTTC. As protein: CASSSRSSWKEQFF.

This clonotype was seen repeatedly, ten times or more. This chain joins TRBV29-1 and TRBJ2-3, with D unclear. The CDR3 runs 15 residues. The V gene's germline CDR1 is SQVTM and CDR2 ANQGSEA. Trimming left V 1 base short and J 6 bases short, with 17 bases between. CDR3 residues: CSVEVAVSPQDTQYF. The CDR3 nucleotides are TGCAGCGTTGAAGTTGCGGTGTCCCCCCAGGATACGCAGTATTTT.

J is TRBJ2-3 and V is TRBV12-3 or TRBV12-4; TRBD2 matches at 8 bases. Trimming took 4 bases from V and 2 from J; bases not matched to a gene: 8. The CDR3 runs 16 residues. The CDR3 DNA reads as TGTGCCAGCAGTTATCAGCGGGGGAGTTCCACAGATACGCAGTATTTT. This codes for CASSYQRGSSTDTQYF.

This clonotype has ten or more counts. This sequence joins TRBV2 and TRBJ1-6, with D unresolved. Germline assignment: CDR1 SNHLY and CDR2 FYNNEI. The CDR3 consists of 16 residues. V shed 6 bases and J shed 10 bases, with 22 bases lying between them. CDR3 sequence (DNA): TGTGCCAGCAGATTTTCAAGGACCGCCACCGGCTCACCCCTCCACTTT. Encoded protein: CASRFSRTATGSPLHF.